This entry lists 24 T cell receptor beta chains sequenced from one sample in a study of chemoradiotherapy in HPV16-positive cancers. Clones were read by immunoSEQ multiplex PCR, and TCRdb kept only the in-frame ones, dropping some. Here the sample spans roughly 4,200 clones, over 75% being singletons. Sequencing was performed on tumor tissue, taken from a patient who underwent chemoradiotherapy. Receptor source: a human donor with HPV-associated anogenital cancer.

This chain uses TRBV2 with TRBJ1-1; the match to TRBD1 covers 10 bases. Germline lookup yields CDR1 SNHLY and CDR2 FYNNEI. This CDR3 is built from 14 residues. V gave up 5 bases and J gave up 8 bases; unmatched junction bases: 8. Here the CDR3 reads CASSLDRGYREAFF. CDR3 DNA: TGTGCCAGCAGTTTGGACAGGGGGTATAGGGAAGCTTTCTTT.

V is TRBV15 and J is TRBJ2-3; D not certain. CDR3 length: 19 amino acids. Trimming cost V 1 base and J 0 bases, with 20 bases left between them. Germline V gives CDR1 LNHNV, CDR2 YYDKDF (reference sequence). CDR3 protein: CATSRAPSLQITSTDTQYF. The CDR3 bases are TGTGCCACCAGCAGAGCCCCTTCCCTCCAGATCACTAGCACAGATACGCAGTATTTT.

This chain joins TRBV19 and TRBJ1-1; possibly TRBD1 for D (6 bases). The CDR3 runs 14 residues. Germline values: CDR1 LNHDA, CDR2 SQIVND (reference sequence). The germline V and J ends were trimmed by 4 bases and 5 bases, with 14 bases remaining between them. CDR3 coding DNA: TGTGCCAGTAGTACTGGACAGTCGAGGACTGAAGCTTTCTTT. This encodes CASSTGQSRTEAFF.

This clone was counted between two and nine times. The rearrangement uses TRBV19 and TRBJ1-6; D call uncertain. This CDR3 is 16 amino acids long. V shed 2 bases and J shed 9 bases, with 17 bases lying between them. The germline V gene has CDR1 LNHDA and CDR2 SQIVND (reference sequence). CDR3 sequence (DNA): TGTGCCAGTAGTATATTGTCCGGCATTGAGGGTTCACCCCTCCACTTT. This sequence encodes CASSILSGIEGSPLHF.

In its sample, this clone was seen once. The chain couples TRBV28 to TRBJ1-2, with D possibly matching TRBD1 (5 bases). CDR3 length: 15 residues. Germline-derived CDR1 and CDR2 are MDHEN and SYDVKM. V was clipped by 2 bases and J by 8 bases, with 18 bases between them. CDR3 coding DNA: TGTGCCAGCAGTTTAGGGAGCCAGGGCGCTCGAGGCTACACCTTC. Amino acids: CASSLGSQGARGYTF.

In its sample, this clone was seen once. The chain is built from TRBV5-1 and TRBJ2-1; D is unresolved. The CDR3 totals 15 residues. V was cut by 4 bases and J by 0 bases, with 11 bases left in between. Germline CDR1 is SGHRS and CDR2 is YFSETQ. This CDR3 reads CASSPAGSSYNEQFF. CDR3 in DNA: TGCGCCAGCAGCCCCGCCGGAAGCTCCTACAATGAGCAGTTCTTC. Full variable domain (rest looked up from reference TRBV5-1 and TRBJ2-1): KAGVTQTPRYLIKTRGQQVTLSCSPISGHRSVSWYQQTPGQGLQFLFEYFSETQRNKGNFPGRFSGRQFSNSRSEMNVSTLELGDSALYLCASSPAGSSYNEQFFGPGTRLTVL.

This CDR3 reads CASSSQLANTEAFF. CDR3 coding DNA: TGCGCCAGCAGCTCACAATTGGCGAACACTGAAGCTTTCTTT. The J gene is TRBJ1-1, the V gene TRBV5-1; D is uncertain. The germline V gene has CDR1 SGHRS and CDR2 YFSETQ. This CDR3 is 14 amino acids long. Trimming pared 3 bases from V and 1 base from J, leaving 10 bases between.

The chain joins TRBV19 to TRBJ1-1, with D maybe TRBD1 (6 bases). In germline, CDR1 is LNHDA, CDR2 SQIVND (reference sequence). The length of the CDR3 is 15 residues. V lost 1 base and J 4 bases, leaving 13 bases between the germline ends. The CDR3 region is CASSIGSGAGTEAFF. The CDR3 DNA reads as TGTGCCAGTAGTATAGGATCAGGGGCGGGCACTGAAGCTTTCTTT. The entire variable domain, with the rest obtained from reference TRBV19 and TRBJ1-1, is as follows: DGGITQSPKYLFRKEGQNVTLSCEQNLNHDAMYWYRQDPGQGLRLIYYSQIVNDFQKGDIAEGYSVSREKKESFPLTVTSAQKNPTAFYLCASSIGSGAGTEAFFGQGTRLTVV.

The gene calls are TRBV14 and TRBJ2-2; D perhaps matches TRBD1 (6 bases). Germline V gene sequence: CDR1 SGHDN, CDR2 FVKESK. CDR3 length: 15 residues. V was trimmed by 4 bases and J by 3 bases, leaving 12 bases between them. The CDR3 loop reads CASSRNRVDTGELFF. The CDR3 DNA reads TGTGCCAGCAGCCGAAACAGGGTGGACACCGGGGAGCTGTTTTTT. The whole variable domain, remainder taken from reference TRBV14 and TRBJ2-2, is EAGVTQFPSHSVIEKGQTVTLRCDPISGHDNLYWYRRVMGKEIKFLLHFVKESKQDESGMPNNRFLAERTGGTYSTLKVQPAELEDSGVYFCASSRNRVDTGELFFGEGSRLTVL.

The chain recombines TRBV4-1 with TRBJ1-6, with D perhaps matching TRBD1 (6 bases). V was clipped by 4 bases and J by 12 bases, with 19 bases between them. There are 15 residues in the CDR3. Germline CDR1 is MGHRA and CDR2 is YSYEKL. CDR3 DNA: TGCGCCAGCAGCCCCCAGGCAGGGGCCCAGAGACCCCTCCACTTT. It encodes CASSPQAGAQRPLHF.

The chain combines TRBV19 with TRBJ1-2, with D possibly TRBD1 on 5 matching bases. Germline CDR1 is LNHDA and CDR2 is SQIVND (reference sequence). The CDR3 is made up of 16 amino acids. Trimming stripped 3 bases from V and 0 bases from J, with 14 bases between. CDR3 region: CASSIYGDRANYGYTF. The CDR3 nucleotides are TGTGCCAGTAGTATTTATGGAGACAGAGCTAACTATGGCTACACCTTC.

The gene calls are TRBV9 and TRBJ1-6; no clear D. V lost 0 bases and J lost 6, with 7 bases in between. The CDR3 is 14 amino acids. The germline V gene has CDR1 SGDLS and CDR2 YYNGEE. The CDR3 nucleotides are TGTGCCAGCAGCGTAGGGCAGATTAATTCACCCCTCCACTTT. Translation gives CASSVGQINSPLHF.

The rearrangement uses TRBV28 and TRBJ2-7; 10 nucleotides match TRBD2. This CDR3 has 14 amino acids. After removal of 5 bases from V and 6 bases from J, the junction contained 7 bases not matched to a gene. Germline assignment: CDR1 MDHEN and CDR2 SYDVKM. The CDR3 coding sequence is TGTGCCAGCAGTAGCCTAGCGGGGGTTATCGAGCAGTACTTC. Amino acids: CASSSLAGVIEQYF.

This clone was detected once. The gene calls are TRBV6-5 and TRBJ2-5, with TRBD2 matching over 7 bases. The CDR3 length is 14 residues. The germline gives CDR1 MNHEY, CDR2 SVGAGI. V trimming: 6 bases; J trimming: 1 base; junction bases outside the gene matches: 5. The CDR3 loop is CASSLGGIQETQYF. As DNA, the CDR3 is TGTGCCAGCAGCCTCGGGGGGATCCAAGAGACCCAGTACTTC.

This chain links TRBV5-1 with TRBJ2-1, with D maybe TRBD2 (6 bases). V gave up 0 bases and J gave up 4 bases, with 14 bases separating them. Germline values: CDR1 SGHRS, CDR2 YFSETQ. The CDR3 totals 16 residues. The CDR3 DNA follows: TGCGCCAGCAGCTTGGCGCCCGGGACTCAATACAATGAGCAGTTCTTC. Translated: CASSLAPGTQYNEQFF.

This sequence joins TRBV19 and TRBJ2-2; 8 bases fit TRBD1. The CDR3 consists of 16 residues. Germline lookup yields CDR1 LNHDA and CDR2 SQIVND (reference sequence). The V and J ends lost 6 bases and 2 bases, in that order; junction bases with no gene match: 8. The DNA of the CDR3 is TGTGCCAGTAGGGGGGGACAGGCTATCAACACCGGGGAGCTGTTTTTT. This codes for CASRGGQAINTGELFF.

This chain links TRBV30 with TRBJ2-7; no clear D gene. Per germline, CDR1 GTSNPN and CDR2 SVGIG (reference sequence). V was clipped by 0 bases and J by 2 bases, with 11 bases between them. CDR3 length equals 14 residues. CDR3 DNA sequence: TGTGCCTGGAGTGTAGTGGGCCGCACCTACGAGCAGTACTTC. Its translation: CAWSVVGRTYEQYF.

The V gene is TRBV11-1, the J gene TRBJ1-4; a weak D match, TRBD1 (5 bases). The CDR3 has 15 residues. The V gene's germline CDR1 is SGHAT and CDR2 FQDESV (reference sequence). The germline V and J ends were trimmed by 5 bases and 5 bases, with 15 bases remaining between them. In nucleotides, the CDR3 is TGTGCCAGCAGCCAAGATATAGCAGGGAATGAAAAACTGTTTTTT. Its protein is CASSQDIAGNEKLFF.

The chain combines TRBV14 with TRBJ1-6, with 7 bases matching TRBD1. From germline, CDR1 is SGHDN and CDR2 FVKESK. V lost 1 base, J lost 0 bases, and 6 bases stayed unmatched. CDR3 length: 18 amino acids. The CDR3 loop reads CASSQVRTGGSYNSPLHF. The CDR3 DNA is TGTGCCAGCAGCCAAGTTAGGACAGGAGGCTCCTATAATTCACCCCTCCACTTT.

The chain combines TRBV11-2 with TRBJ2-2; tentative D call: TRBD2 (5 bases). This CDR3 comprises 15 residues. Trimming cost V 7 bases and J 4 bases, with 16 bases left between them. From germline, CDR1 is SGHAT and CDR2 FQNNGV. Here the CDR3 reads CASTDGVASTGELFF. CDR3 in DNA: TGTGCCAGCACCGACGGGGTAGCATCCACCGGGGAGCTGTTTTTT.

The rearrangement uses TRBV6-5 and TRBJ1-1; D unresolved. This CDR3 contains 14 residues. The germline gives CDR1 MNHEY, CDR2 SVGAGI. Trimming removed 6 bases at V and 0 bases at J, with 11 bases between. The CDR3 DNA sequence: TGTGCCAGCAGGAGCTGGGGAATGAACACTGAAGCTTTCTTT. It translates to CASRSWGMNTEAFF.

The CDR3 loop reads CAWSPGRGEQFF. The CDR3 bases are TGTGCCTGGAGCCCCGGTCGGGGTGAGCAGTTCTTC. This chain connects TRBV30 to TRBJ2-1; D is perhaps TRBD2 (5 bases). The CDR3 spans 12 residues. From germline, CDR1 is GTSNPN and CDR2 SVGIG (reference sequence). Trimming took 3 bases from V and 9 from J, leaving 12 bases between them.

V is TRBV2 and J is TRBJ1-1; D ambiguous. The CDR3 contains 10 residues. In germline, CDR1 is SNHLY, CDR2 FYNNEI. The V end was cut by 6 bases, the J end by 5 bases, with 4 bases between. Here the CDR3 DNA reads TGTGCCAGCAGGAGGACTGAAGCTTTCTTT. This gives the protein CASRRTEAFF.

The chain employs TRBV7-9 and TRBJ1-1; a possible D gene is TRBD1 (6 bases). Deletions cut 5 bases from V and 6 bases from J, with 16 bases between. Germline V lookup: CDR1 SEHNR, CDR2 FQNEAQ (reference sequence). The length of the CDR3 is 14 residues. CDR3 protein: CASSTGGALPEAFF. CDR3 DNA sequence: TGTGCCAGCAGCACCGGGGGGGCATTGCCTGAAGCTTTCTTT. Complete variable domain (other parts from reference TRBV7-9 and TRBJ1-1): DTGVSQNPRHKITKRGQNVTFRCDPISEHNRLYWYRQTLGQGPEFLTYFQNEAQLEKSRLLSDRFSAERPKGSFSTLEIQRTEQGDSAMYLCASSTGGALPEAFFGQGTRLTVV.